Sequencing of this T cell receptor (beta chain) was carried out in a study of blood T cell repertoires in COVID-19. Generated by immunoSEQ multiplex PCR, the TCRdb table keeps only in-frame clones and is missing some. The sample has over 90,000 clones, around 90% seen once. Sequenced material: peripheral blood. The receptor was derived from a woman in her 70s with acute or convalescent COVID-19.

CDR3 bases: TGTGCCAGCTCAGGCGGGGGGGCCAGGGATGAGCAGTTCTTC. This sequence encodes CASSGGGARDEQFF. The chain recombines TRBV13 with TRBJ2-1; 9 bases line up with TRBD2. V lost 8 bases, J lost 8 bases, and 10 bases stayed unmatched. There are 14 residues in the CDR3. Germline CDR1 is PRHDT and CDR2 is FYEKMQ (reference sequence).